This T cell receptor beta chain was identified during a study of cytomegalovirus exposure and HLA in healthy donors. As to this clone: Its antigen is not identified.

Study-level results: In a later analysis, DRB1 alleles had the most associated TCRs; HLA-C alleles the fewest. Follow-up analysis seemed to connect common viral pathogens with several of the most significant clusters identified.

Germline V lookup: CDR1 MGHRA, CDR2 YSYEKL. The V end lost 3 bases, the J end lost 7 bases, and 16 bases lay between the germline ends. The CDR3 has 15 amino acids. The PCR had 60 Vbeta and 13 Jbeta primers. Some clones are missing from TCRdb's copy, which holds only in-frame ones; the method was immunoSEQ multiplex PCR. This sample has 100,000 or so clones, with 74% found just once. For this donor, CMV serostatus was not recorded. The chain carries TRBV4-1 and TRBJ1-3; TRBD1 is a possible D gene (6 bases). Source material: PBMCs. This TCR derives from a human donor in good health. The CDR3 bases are TGCGCCAGCAGCCAGGGAGAGACAGGTTGGAACACCATATATTTT. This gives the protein CASSQGETGWNTIYF.